This T cell receptor beta chain was found in a study of spatial heterogeneity in lung cancer. As for the study in general: Detected beta-chain sequences consistently exceeded alpha-chain sequences.

Single TCR cDNA molecules each had their own unique molecular identifier. TCRdb passed the 5' RACE reads through MiXCR, listing each CDR3 protein once. Here the sample spans around 12,000 distinct CDR3 sequences, around 5.8% being singletons. Trimming took off 1 base at V and 0 bases at J, with 10 bases between the two ends. Germline-derived CDR1 and CDR2 are SGHAT and FQNNGV. The CDR3 has 15 amino acids. Study outcomes and limitations: One measure, the expanded intratumoral alpha and beta TCR count, tracked tumor mutation counts.

This clonotype appeared many times. Its antigen is as yet unknown. Time point defined: sample taken at primary tumor resection. No cells were sorted before sequencing. The whole RNA sequenced was extracted from tumor, nontumor lung or frozen PBMC. The chain is built from TRBV11-2 and TRBJ2-7; D is ambiguous. The sample here was lung tumor tissue, taken at surgery. This receptor was obtained from a female donor with early-stage non-small cell lung cancer. CDR3 nucleotide sequence: TGTGCCAGCAGCTTAGGGGTACGGAGCTCCTACGAGCAGTACTTC. Translating gives CASSLGVRSSYEQYF. The full variable domain, in which reference TRBV11-2 and TRBJ2-7 provide the parts outside the CDR3, is EAGVAQSPRYKIIEKRQSVAFWCNPISGHATLYWYQQILGQGPKLLIQFQNNGVVDDSQLPKDRFSAERLKGVDSTLKIQPAKLEDSAVYLCASSLGVRSSYEQYFGPGTRLTVT.